The rows below give T cell receptor beta chains drawn from one sample of a study of T cell responses to AZD1222 COVID-19 vaccine. The protocol was immunoSEQ multiplex PCR, while the TCRdb copy is restricted to in-frame clones and leaves out a portion. The sample yields about 140,000 clones, 70% to 90% seen once. The sample was peripheral blood, taken 28 days after the second AZD1222 dose. The receptors originated from an adult who received the AZD1222 COVID-19 vaccine. Each CDR3 is given with its conserved first and last residue. A D gene is named only where the DNA matches it firmly. Size values are once, few and many counts, or a class for expanded clones, and some rows have none.

D: .; V: TRBV10-3; size: once; J: TRBJ2-3; DNA: TGTGCCATCAGCCCGAGACAGGTCACAGATACGCAGTATTTT; CDR3: CAISPRQVTDTQYF
D: TRBD1; V: TRBV2; size: .; J: TRBJ2-1; DNA: TGTGCCAGCAGCGGGACAGGTAGCTCCTACAATGAGCAGTTCTTC; CDR3: CASSGTGSSYNEQFF
D: .; V: TRBV9; size: .; J: TRBJ2-5; DNA: TGTGCCAGCAGCGTAGCCGGCCAAGAGACCCAGTACTTC; CDR3: CASSVAGQETQYF
D: TRBD2; V: TRBV28; size: .; J: TRBJ2-5; DNA: TGTGCGAGCCAGGCTAGCGGGAGGGCCCGAGAGACCCAGTACTTC; CDR3: CASQASGRARETQYF
D: .; V: TRBV27; size: .; J: TRBJ1-6; DNA: TGTGCCAGCAGGGGCGGCCAGGGAAAGAGCTCCTATAATTCACCCCTCCACTTT; CDR3: CASRGGQGKSSYNSPLHF
D: .; V: TRBV3-1/TRBV3-2; size: .; J: TRBJ2-1; DNA: TGTGCCAGCAGCCAAGAAGGGACGGCTTACAATGAGCAGTTCTTC; CDR3: CASSQEGTAYNEQFF
D: TRBD2; V: TRBV5-1; size: .; J: TRBJ2-3; DNA: TGCGCCAGCAGCTTGTCTGATAGCGGGAGGGATACGCAGTATTTT; CDR3: CASSLSDSGRDTQYF
D: .; V: TRBV12-3/TRBV12-4; size: .; J: TRBJ2-2; DNA: TGTGCCAGCAGTTTCTTGCGTTCCGGGGAGCTGTTTTTT; CDR3: CASSFLRSGELFF
D: TRBD1; V: TRBV4-1; size: .; J: TRBJ2-7; DNA: TGCGCCAGCAGCCAAGACGGCCGGTCAGGGGGCTACGAGCAGTACTTC; CDR3: CASSQDGRSGGYEQYF
D: .; V: TRBV18; size: .; J: TRBJ1-4; DNA: TGTGCCAGCTCACCCGACAGGAATGAAAAACTGTTTTTT; CDR3: CASSPDRNEKLFF
D: .; V: TRBV30; size: .; J: TRBJ2-7; DNA: TGTGCCTGGAGTGTCAACAGGCGACCCTACGAGCAGTACTTC; CDR3: CAWSVNRRPYEQYF
D: .; V: TRBV14; size: .; J: TRBJ1-2; DNA: TGTGCCAGCAGCCAAGATCAAAAATACTATGGCTACACCTTC; CDR3: CASSQDQKYYGYTF
D: .; V: TRBV19; size: .; J: TRBJ1-1; DNA: TGTGCCAGTAGTACGACAGGGAACACTGAAGCTTTCTTT; CDR3: CASSTTGNTEAFF
D: .; V: TRBV19; size: .; J: TRBJ1-5; DNA: TGTGCCAGTAGTATAGGTGGGAATAGCAATCAGCCCCAGCATTTT; CDR3: CASSIGGNSNQPQHF
D: .; V: TRBV2; size: .; J: TRBJ2-3; DNA: TGTGCCAGCAGGAAGATCACAGATACGCAGTATTTT; CDR3: CASRKITDTQYF
D: .; V: TRBV19; size: .; J: TRBJ1-1; DNA: TGTGCCAGTAGTATTTACGGGAACACTGAAGCTTTCTTT; CDR3: CASSIYGNTEAFF
D: .; V: TRBV4-1; size: .; J: TRBJ1-5; DNA: TGCGCCAGCAGCCAAGGGCGCGGGGGATATAGCAATCAGCCCCAGCATTTT; CDR3: CASSQGRGGYSNQPQHF
D: .; V: TRBV9; size: .; J: TRBJ1-5; DNA: TGTGCCAGCAGCGGGGAGGACCTTCAGCCCCAGCATTTT; CDR3: CASSGEDLQPQHF
D: .; V: TRBV7-9; size: .; J: TRBJ1-1; DNA: TGTGCCAGCAGCTTTACCGGGACAATTAGTGAAGCTTTCTTT; CDR3: CASSFTGTISEAFF
D: .; V: TRBV5-5; size: .; J: TRBJ1-5; DNA: TGTGCCAGCAGCACAGACAGTGCCCCAAATCAGCCCCAGCATTTT; CDR3: CASSTDSAPNQPQHF
D: .; V: TRBV28; size: .; J: TRBJ2-1; DNA: TGTGCCAGCGGAAGGTACAATGAGCAGTTCTTC; CDR3: CASGRYNEQFF
D: .; V: TRBV4-2; size: .; J: TRBJ2-5; DNA: TGTGCCAGCAGCCAAGTCTACAAAAACCAAGAGACCCAGTACTTC; CDR3: CASSQVYKNQETQYF
D: .; V: TRBV7-8; size: .; J: TRBJ1-6; DNA: TGTGCCAGCAGCTTAGTTGGACTGACAGGTTCACCCCTCCACTTT; CDR3: CASSLVGLTGSPLHF
D: TRBD2; V: TRBV5-1; size: .; J: TRBJ2-3; DNA: TGCGCCAGCAGCAAAGGACTAGCGGGCGGAGATACGCAGTATTTT; CDR3: CASSKGLAGGDTQYF
D: .; V: TRBV4-3; size: .; J: TRBJ2-2; DNA: TGCGCCAGCAGCCACGATATACGGCCTTCTGCGGGCCGGGAGCTGTTTTTT; CDR3: CASSHDIRPSAGRELFF
D: TRBD1; V: TRBV11-2; size: .; J: TRBJ1-2; DNA: TGTGCCAGCAGCTCCTTGACAGGGGGTGCCTATGGCTACACCTTC; CDR3: CASSSLTGGAYGYTF
D: .; V: TRBV3-1/TRBV3-2; size: .; J: TRBJ2-7; DNA: TGTGCCAGCAGCCATGGACCCGGGCAGTACTTC; CDR3: CASSHGPGQYF
D: .; V: TRBV6-5; size: .; J: TRBJ1-6; DNA: TGTGCCAGCAGTTACTCTGACAGCTCGTATTCACCCCTCCACTTT; CDR3: CASSYSDSSYSPLHF
D: .; V: TRBV5-1; size: .; J: TRBJ1-2; DNA: TGCGCCAGCAGCTCTGGGGACAATAACTATGGCTACACCTTC; CDR3: CASSSGDNNYGYTF
D: .; V: TRBV13; size: .; J: TRBJ1-6; DNA: TGTGCCAGCACCGTGAGACAGTATAATTCACCCCTCCACTTT; CDR3: CASTVRQYNSPLHF
D: TRBD1; V: TRBV5-1; size: .; J: TRBJ1-6; DNA: TGCGCCAGCAGCCGCTTCGGGACAGGGAGCGACACCCTCCACTTT; CDR3: CASSRFGTGSDTLHF
D: .; V: TRBV18; size: .; J: TRBJ1-4; DNA: TGTGCCAGCTCACCAATCAGGGTGGCGGCAGGGGAAAAACTGTTTTTT; CDR3: CASSPIRVAAGEKLFF
D: .; V: TRBV11-2; size: .; J: TRBJ2-7; DNA: TGTGCCAGCAGCCCGAGGGTGGGCGAGCAGTACTTC; CDR3: CASSPRVGEQYF
D: .; V: TRBV6-5; size: .; J: TRBJ1-4; DNA: TGTGCCAGCAGCGGGGGAGGGTTTGGTTACTTTCCCCTGTTTTTT; CDR3: CASSGGGFGYFPLFF
D: .; V: TRBV4-1; size: .; J: TRBJ2-5; DNA: TGCGCCAGCAGCCAAGGATTGGAGACCCAAGAGACCCAGTACTTC; CDR3: CASSQGLETQETQYF
D: TRBD1; V: TRBV19; size: .; J: TRBJ1-2; DNA: TGTGCCACGGGGACAGGGGACGTTATGGACTATGGCTACACCTTC; CDR3: CATGTGDVMDYGYTF
D: .; V: TRBV27; size: .; J: TRBJ2-1; DNA: TGTGCCAGCAGTTTGCGGGACAGTAAGAATGAGCAGTTCTTC; CDR3: CASSLRDSKNEQFF
D: TRBD2; V: TRBV7-9; size: .; J: TRBJ2-1; DNA: TGTGCCAGCAGCCTGCGTGGCGGGACTACCAATGAGCAGTTCTTC; CDR3: CASSLRGGTTNEQFF
D: .; V: TRBV9; size: .; J: TRBJ2-2; DNA: TGTGCCAGCAGCGTACGGGGGACCGGGGAGCTGTTTTTT; CDR3: CASSVRGTGELFF
D: .; V: TRBV27; size: .; J: TRBJ2-7; DNA: TGTGCCAGCAGTATAGAACCTAGAACATACGAGCAGTACTTC; CDR3: CASSIEPRTYEQYF
D: TRBD2; V: TRBV5-1; size: .; J: TRBJ2-3; DNA: TGCGCCAGCAGCGTCGCACTAGCGGGGGCAACAGATACGCAGTATTTT; CDR3: CASSVALAGATDTQYF
D: TRBD1; V: TRBV5-1; size: .; J: TRBJ1-2; DNA: TGCGCCAGCAGCCCAAGCCAGGGGGGGAACTATGGCTACACCTTC; CDR3: CASSPSQGGNYGYTF
D: TRBD2; V: TRBV5-5; size: .; J: TRBJ2-5; DNA: TGTGCCAGCAGCTACACCCCCGGCGGGGGGTATCTGGAGACCCAGTACTTC; CDR3: CASSYTPGGGYLETQYF
D: TRBD1; V: TRBV29-1; size: .; J: TRBJ2-7; DNA: TGCAGCGGGCGGACAGGGGGTTACGAGCAGTACTTC; CDR3: CSGRTGGYEQYF
D: TRBD2; V: TRBV3-1/TRBV3-2; size: .; J: TRBJ2-5; DNA: TGTGCCAGCAGCCAAAGTGTCAGCGGGGGATCGTACCAAGAGACCCAGTACTTC; CDR3: CASSQSVSGGSYQETQYF
D: .; V: TRBV28; size: .; J: TRBJ1-1; DNA: TGTGCCAGCAGTTTCATCCCCCGAAGCACTGAAGCTTTCTTT; CDR3: CASSFIPRSTEAFF
D: TRBD1; V: TRBV25-1; size: .; J: TRBJ2-2; DNA: TGTGCCAGCAGCTGGGGGGGACAGGGAGGAACCGGGGAGCTGTTTTTT; CDR3: CASSWGGQGGTGELFF
D: .; V: TRBV30; size: .; J: TRBJ1-4; DNA: TGTGCCTGGCGGACCGAGATTAATGAAAAACTGTTTTTT; CDR3: CAWRTEINEKLFF
D: .; V: TRBV5-6; size: .; J: TRBJ1-1; DNA: TGTGCCAGCAGCTTGGGTCGGGAAGCTTTCTTT; CDR3: CASSLGREAFF
D: .; V: TRBV19; size: .; J: TRBJ2-4; DNA: TGTGCCAGTAGTATTAGTGGCGACGCCAAAAACATTCAGTACTTC; CDR3: CASSISGDAKNIQYF
D: .; V: TRBV30; size: once; J: TRBJ1-2; DNA: TGTGCCTGGACGAAAGGCGGGGGCTTATATGGCTACACCTTC; CDR3: CAWTKGGGLYGYTF
D: .; V: TRBV19; size: .; J: TRBJ2-7; DNA: TGTGCCAGTAGTATAGCCGGCGGCTACGAGCAGTACTTC; CDR3: CASSIAGGYEQYF
D: TRBD1; V: TRBV12-3/TRBV12-4; size: few; J: TRBJ2-2; DNA: TGTGCCAGCAGGTTACAGGGGTCCGGGGAGCTGTTTTTT; CDR3: CASRLQGSGELFF
D: .; V: TRBV27; size: .; J: TRBJ1-3; DNA: TGTGCCAGCAGTTTACAAGACAGAAACACCATATATTTT; CDR3: CASSLQDRNTIYF
D: .; V: TRBV28; size: .; J: TRBJ1-4; DNA: TGTGCCAGCACTTATATGTGGGGGTTTTCTGGAGAAAAACTGTTTTTT; CDR3: CASTYMWGFSGEKLFF
D: TRBD1; V: TRBV28; size: .; J: TRBJ1-4; DNA: TGTGCCAGCAGTGGACAGGGACTGGGAAAACTGTTTTTT; CDR3: CASSGQGLGKLFF
D: .; V: TRBV7-2; size: .; J: TRBJ2-5; DNA: TGTGCCAGCAGTTACGGGATCCAAGAGACCCAGTACTTC; CDR3: CASSYGIQETQYF